This T cell receptor (beta chain) was captured in a study of cytomegalovirus exposure and HLA in healthy donors. Concerning this clone: Antigen unknown.

General study points: Most likely, a cluster of highly shared sequence variants arose as a sequencing artifact. The availability of immune exposure information extended only to CMV serostatus.

As for the donors, each was a healthy bone marrow donor. Germline CDR1 reads MGHDK; CDR2 reads SYGVNS. Unmatched junction bases numbered 5, after V lost 5 bases and J lost 5 bases. This CDR3 region has 14 residues. Vbeta (60) and Jbeta (13) primers were used in the PCR. The data were produced by immunoSEQ multiplex PCR, yet TCRdb's version contains in-frame clones alone and is incomplete. The data show 130,000 or so clones, roughly 84% seen once. V and J are TRBV25-1 and TRBJ1-4; TRBD1 matches 7 bases. The sequencing input was PBMCs. This TCR was sampled from a woman younger than 30 in good health and CMV-seropositive. The DNA of the CDR3 is TGTGCCAGCAGTCCGGGACAGCCGAATGAAAAACTGTTTTTT. Translated, it gives CASSPGQPNEKLFF.